A single sample gave rise to the 15 T cell receptor beta chains below, sequenced in a study of cytomegalovirus exposure and HLA in healthy donors. The PCR ran on 60 Vbeta and 13 Jbeta primers. This table comes from immunoSEQ multiplex PCR, and its TCRdb copy is limited to in-frame clones, with some not included. The sample lists 85,000 to 95,000 clones, about 60% occurring once. Specimen: PBMCs. The origin of the receptors is a young woman in good health and CMV-seronegative.

The chain links TRBV7-8 to TRBJ2-1; 9 positions match TRBD2. This CDR3 is 15 amino acids long. The V and J ends lost 5 bases and 7 bases, in that order; junction bases with no gene match: 9. Per the germline V gene, CDR1 is SGHVS and CDR2 is FQNEAQ. CDR3 in amino acids: CASSQSGGPRNEQFF. CDR3 nucleotides: TGTGCCAGCAGCCAAAGCGGGGGGCCGAGAAATGAGCAGTTCTTC.

V gene TRBV27 combines with J gene TRBJ2-7, with D perhaps TRBD1 (5 bases). The germline V and J ends were trimmed by 6 bases and 2 bases, with 11 bases remaining between them. In germline, CDR1 is MNHEY, CDR2 SMNVEV (reference sequence). The CDR3 loop spans 13 amino acids. Here the CDR3 DNA reads TGTGCCAGCAGACCCCGACAGCCCTACGAGCAGTACTTC. Amino acid sequence: CASRPRQPYEQYF.

In this sample, this clone turned up a few times. The J gene is TRBJ1-5, the V gene TRBV6-1; D is undetermined. The germline V and J ends were trimmed by 7 bases and 6 bases, with 13 bases remaining between them. The germline V gene encodes CDR1 MNHNS and CDR2 SASEGT. This CDR3 spans 13 amino acids. The CDR3 is CASMGFAGQPQHF. The CDR3 nucleotides read TGTGCCAGCATGGGGTTTGCGGGTCAGCCCCAGCATTTT.

The chain links TRBV27 to TRBJ2-7; 7 nucleotides match TRBD1. This CDR3 is built from 14 residues. The germline V gene has CDR1 MNHEY and CDR2 SMNVEV (reference sequence). V was pared by 8 bases and J by 2 bases, with 9 bases of the junction left unmatched. The CDR3 DNA reads as TGTGCCAGCCGTGAGCCGGGACAGACCTACGAGCAGTACTTC. This sequence encodes CASREPGQTYEQYF.

The J gene is TRBJ1-3, the V gene TRBV19; D call uncertain. The CDR3 runs to 15 residues. Trimming took off 8 bases at V and 0 bases at J, with 14 bases between the two ends. Germline V CDR1 and CDR2: LNHDA, SQIVND (reference sequence). CDR3 nucleotides: TGTGCCAGTCTCTCCGGACTTAGCTCTGGAAACACCATATATTTT. As protein: CASLSGLSSGNTIYF.

This clone showed up just a few times. The chain uses TRBV27 and TRBJ1-5; no firm D call. This CDR3 is built from 16 residues. V was pared by 3 bases and J by 2 bases, with 14 bases between. From germline, CDR1 is MNHEY and CDR2 SMNVEV (reference sequence). The CDR3 reads CASSFWGGMGNQPQHF. The DNA for the CDR3 is TGTGCCAGCAGTTTTTGGGGAGGGATGGGCAATCAGCCCCAGCATTTT.

This clone was picked up one time. This sequence joins TRBV9 and TRBJ1-1, with D unresolved. Trimming left V 0 bases short and J 6 bases short, with 12 bases between. This CDR3 is 14 amino acids long. Germline V gene sequence: CDR1 SGDLS, CDR2 YYNGEE. In DNA form, the CDR3 reads TGTGCCAGCAGCGTAGCTACGAGGTCTCCTGAAGCTTTCTTT. Protein: CASSVATRSPEAFF. The variable domain in full, with the rest retrieved from reference TRBV9 and TRBJ1-1, is DSGVTQTPKHLITATGQRVTLRCSPRSGDLSVYWYQQSLDQGLQFLIQYYNGEERAKGNILERFSAQQFPDLHSELNLSSLELGDSALYFCASSVATRSPEAFFGQGTRLTVV.

The CDR3 nucleotides are TGCGCCAGCAGCCAGATGGGACAGACAGAAGCTTTCTTT. Its translation: CASSQMGQTEAFF. The chain links TRBV4-3 to TRBJ1-1; 7 bases are a match to TRBD1. J was trimmed by 8 bases and V by 3 bases; bases with no gene match: 6. Per the germline V gene, CDR1 is LGHNA and CDR2 is YSLEER. The CDR3 runs to 13 residues.

The rearrangement uses TRBV11-2 and TRBJ2-5, with 7 bases matching TRBD2. CDR3 length: 17 amino acids. The germline CDR1 and CDR2 sequences are SGHAT and FQNNGV. Unmatched junction bases numbered 15, after V lost 4 bases and J lost 4 bases. The CDR3 nucleotides read TGTGCCAGCAGCTCCCGAGGGGCGGAGGGGAGGGTAGAGACCCAGTACTTC. It specifies CASSSRGAEGRVETQYF.

The chain links TRBV15 to TRBJ2-1; TRBD2 agrees at 10 bases. Germline CDR1 reads LNHNV; CDR2 reads YYDKDF (reference sequence). The CDR3 extends over 14 amino acids. Trimming cost V 7 bases and J 4 bases; bases outside gene matches: 4. CDR3 nucleotides: TGTGCCACCACATCGGGACTAGCGTACAATGAGCAGTTCTTC. This gives the protein CATTSGLAYNEQFF.

The gene calls are TRBV28 and TRBJ2-3, with 11 bases fitting TRBD1. V lost 6 bases and J lost 5; bases outside the gene matches: 7. The CDR3 consists of 15 residues. Germline V CDR1 and CDR2: MDHEN, SYDVKM. The chain's CDR3 is CASSPGQGAGDTQYF. CDR3 nucleotides: TGTGCCAGCAGCCCAGGACAGGGGGCAGGAGATACGCAGTATTTT. Looking up the rest from reference TRBV28 and TRBJ2-3 gives the full variable domain: DVKVTQSSRYLVKRTGEKVFLECVQDMDHENMFWYRQDPGLGLRLIYFSYDVKMKEKGDIPEGYSVSREKKERFSLILESASTNQTSMYLCASSPGQGAGDTQYFGPGTRLTVL.

The chain combines TRBV7-9 with TRBJ1-2; TRBD1 agrees at 8 bases. This CDR3 contains 14 residues. The germline gives CDR1 SEHNR, CDR2 FQNEAQ (reference sequence). V dropped 5 bases and J dropped 3; count of bases not matched to a gene: 5. In DNA form, the CDR3 reads TGTGCCAGCAGCCCCAAGACAGGGGACTATGGCTACACCTTC. Protein: CASSPKTGDYGYTF.

In its sample, this clone was seen a few times. The gene calls are TRBV4-1 and TRBJ2-7, with D unclear. Between the trimmed V and J ends, which lost 1 base and 6 bases, there was a span of 13 bases. Looked up from germline, CDR1 is MGHRA and CDR2 is YSYEKL. The CDR3 length is 14 residues. The CDR3 DNA reads as TGCGCCAGCAGCCAAGTACGTTCAGCGTCCGAGCAGTACTTC. Encoded protein: CASSQVRSASEQYF.

This clone occurred a few times. The rearrangement joins TRBV5-3 to TRBJ1-4; 8 nucleotides match TRBD1. TRBV5-3 is placed among ORFs of uncertain function. This CDR3 contains 15 residues. V lost 0 bases and J lost 5; bases outside the gene matches: 3. The CDR3 reads CARSLETGENEKLFF. CDR3 in DNA: TGTGCCAGAAGCTTGGAGACAGGGGAAAATGAAAAACTGTTTTTT.

J is TRBJ2-5 and V is TRBV5-6; D ambiguous. This CDR3 has 13 amino acids. The ends were cut back, 1 base at V and 1 base at J, with 5 bases in the middle. Germline CDR1 and CDR2: SGHDT and YYEEEE. The CDR3, as DNA: TGTGCCAGCAGCTTGTGCAGCCAAGAGACCCAGTACTTC. Translated, it gives CASSLCSQETQYF.